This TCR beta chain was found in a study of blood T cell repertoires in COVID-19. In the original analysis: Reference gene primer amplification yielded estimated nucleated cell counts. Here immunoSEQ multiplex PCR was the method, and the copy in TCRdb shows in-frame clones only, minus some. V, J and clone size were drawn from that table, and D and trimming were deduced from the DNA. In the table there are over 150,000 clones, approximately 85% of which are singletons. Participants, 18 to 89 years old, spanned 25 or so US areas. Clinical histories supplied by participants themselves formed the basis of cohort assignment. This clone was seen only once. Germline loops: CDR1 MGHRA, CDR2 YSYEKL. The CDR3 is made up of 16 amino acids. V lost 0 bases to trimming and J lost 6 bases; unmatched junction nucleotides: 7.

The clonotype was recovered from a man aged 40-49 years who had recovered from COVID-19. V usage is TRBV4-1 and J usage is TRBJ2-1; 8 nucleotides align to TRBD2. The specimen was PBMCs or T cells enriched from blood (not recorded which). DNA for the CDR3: TGCGCCAGCAGCCAAGATCCAAGCGGGAGCTCCAATGAGCAGTTCTTC. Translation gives CASSQDPSGSSNEQFF.